Sequencing of this TCR beta chain was carried out in a study of cytomegalovirus exposure and HLA in healthy donors. The study, taken as a whole, reports: There were a few CMV-associated chains whose specificity for CMV antigens was confirmed in vitro. Earlier results showed most TCR beta V segments being productive about 90% or about 30% of the time.

Both 60 Vbeta primers and 13 Jbeta primers went into the PCR. Produced via immunoSEQ multiplex PCR; TCRdb's table is partial and in-frame only. The sample has roughly 110,000 clones; more than 70% are singletons. Germline CDR1 SEHNR, CDR2 FQNEAQ (reference sequence). V lost 1 base, J lost 7 bases, and 8 bases lay in between. This CDR3 comprises 14 residues. On this clone: Its matching antigen is unknown.

The sequence was collected from a man aged 25 to 45 in good health and CMV-seronegative. The genes are TRBV7-9 and TRBJ1-6; the D is unclear. Sequenced: PBMCs. The CDR3 protein is CASSLVQINSPLHF. The CDR3 coding sequence is TGTGCCAGCAGCTTAGTGCAGATCAATTCACCCCTCCACTTT.